This T cell receptor (beta chain) is drawn from a study of T-cell reconstitution after alpha-beta-depleted transplantation in children. The trim removed 4 bases at V and 2 bases at J, leaving 3 bases unmatched. CDR3 length equals 15 residues. Germline lookup yields CDR1 MNHGY and CDR2 SVAAGI. As it was prepared, the TCRbeta library received unique molecular identifiers. TCRdb passed the PCR reads through MiXCR, listing each CDR3 protein once. The table lists about 610,000 distinct CDR3 sequences, over 9.5% of them singletons. The origin of this receptor is a human donor who donated a stem cell graft to a child with acute myeloid leukemia. Here the sequenced sample was PBMCs from the stem cell graft donor, taken from the stem cell graft. The chain links TRBV6-9 to TRBJ1-2; 11 nucleotides match TRBD1. Here the CDR3 reads CASSFRTGGNYGYTF. The CDR3 nucleotides read TGTGCCAGCAGTTTCCGGACAGGGGGCAACTATGGCTACACCTTC.